Listed here are 5 T cell receptor beta chains from one sample, sequenced in a study of T cell responses to AZD1222 COVID-19 vaccine. This table comes from immunoSEQ multiplex PCR, and its TCRdb copy is limited to in-frame clones, with some not included. The sample has around 100,000 clones, approximately 88% seen once. The material sequenced was peripheral blood, taken on day 0 of AZD1222 vaccination. These receptor sequences come from an adult in good health.

The rearrangement links TRBV3-1 (or the pseudogene TRBV3-2) to TRBJ1-1; D ambiguous. The CDR3 loop spans 13 amino acids. V lost 2 bases and J lost 3, with 7 bases in between. The germline CDR1 and CDR2 sequences are LGHDT and YNNKEL (reference sequence). This CDR3 is CASSQNRYTEAFF. CDR3 DNA: TGTGCCAGCAGCCAAAACAGATACACTGAAGCTTTCTTT.

The rearrangement links TRBV18 to TRBJ1-3, with D perhaps matching TRBD1 (6 bases). The CDR3 is 16 amino acids. V was pared by 4 bases and J by 4 bases, with 17 bases between. Germline V gene data show CDR1 as KGHSH and CDR2 as LQKENI. This CDR3 reads CASSLTTGTSGNTIYF. CDR3 DNA: TGTGCCAGCTCACTAACTACCGGGACAAGCGGAAACACCATATATTTT.

The chain joins TRBV12-3 or TRBV12-4 to TRBJ1-2; D remains unclear. V was trimmed by 6 bases and J by 6 bases, leaving 8 bases between them. CDR3 length: 11 amino acids. Here the CDR3 DNA reads TGTGCCAGCAGCCGGGGAGATGGCTACACCTTC. Its protein is CASSRGDGYTF.

The chain combines TRBV7-9 with TRBJ2-6; D is unclear. The CDR3 is 16 residues long. V was cut by 3 bases and J by 0 bases, with 9 bases left in between. In germline, CDR1 is SEHNR, CDR2 FQNEAQ (reference sequence). The CDR3 DNA reads as TGTGCCAGCAGCTTGGACGGGTTCTCTGGGGCCAACGTCCTGACTTTC. Protein product: CASSLDGFSGANVLTF. Together with reference TRBV7-9 and TRBJ2-6, the CDR3 gives the full variable domain: DTGVSQNPRHKITKRGQNVTFRCDPISEHNRLYWYRQTLGQGPEFLTYFQNEAQLEKSRLLSDRFSAERPKGSFSTLEIQRTEQGDSAMYLCASSLDGFSGANVLTFGAGSRLTVL.

The chain employs TRBV7-9 and TRBJ2-1, with no clear D. Germline values: CDR1 SEHNR, CDR2 FQNEAQ (reference sequence). This CDR3 spans 15 amino acids. Trimming cost V 8 bases and J 0 bases, with 14 bases left between them. The CDR3 DNA sequence: TGTGCCAGCCTCTCCAGGTGGAGCTCCTACAATGAGCAGTTCTTC. It encodes CASLSRWSSYNEQFF.